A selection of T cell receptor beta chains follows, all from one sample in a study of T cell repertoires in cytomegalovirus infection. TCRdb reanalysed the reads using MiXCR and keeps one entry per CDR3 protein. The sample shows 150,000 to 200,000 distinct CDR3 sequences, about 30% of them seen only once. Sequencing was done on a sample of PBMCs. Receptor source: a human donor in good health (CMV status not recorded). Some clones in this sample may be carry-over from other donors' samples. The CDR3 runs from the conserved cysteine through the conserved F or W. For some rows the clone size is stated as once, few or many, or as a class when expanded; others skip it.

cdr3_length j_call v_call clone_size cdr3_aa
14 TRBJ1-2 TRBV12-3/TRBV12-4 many CASSRTGGKNGYTF
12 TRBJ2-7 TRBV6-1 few CASSELHYEQYF
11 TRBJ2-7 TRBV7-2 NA CASSPLVEQYF
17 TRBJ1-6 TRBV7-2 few CASSPTHGELGYSPLHF
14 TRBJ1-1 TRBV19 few CATSLAGTDTEAFF
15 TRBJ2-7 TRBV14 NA CASSQAGIRWYEQYF
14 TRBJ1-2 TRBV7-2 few CASSAMTETYGYTF
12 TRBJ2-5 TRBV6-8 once CASSQGLETQYF
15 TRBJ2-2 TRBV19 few CASFTRTGYTGELFF
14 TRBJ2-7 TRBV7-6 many CASSLAKAVYEQYF
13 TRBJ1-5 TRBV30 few CAWGTGGRQPQHF
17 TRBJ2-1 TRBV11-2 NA CASSLSVGPLGYNEQFF
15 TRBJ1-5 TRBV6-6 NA CASSYSRRQEQPQHF
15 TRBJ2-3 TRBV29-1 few CSVLRAGASTDTQYF
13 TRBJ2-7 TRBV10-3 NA CAATTGSSYEQYF
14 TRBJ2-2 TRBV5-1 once CASRSDRVIGELFF
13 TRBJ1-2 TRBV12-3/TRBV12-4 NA CASSLESLYGYTF
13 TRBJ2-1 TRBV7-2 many CASSSWAYNEQFF
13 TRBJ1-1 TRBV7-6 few CASSSRQGGEAFF
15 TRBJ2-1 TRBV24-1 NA CATSDPNRRADEQFF
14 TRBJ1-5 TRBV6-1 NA CASSEPGVGQTQHF
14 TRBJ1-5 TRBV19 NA CASSFGQGQQPQHF
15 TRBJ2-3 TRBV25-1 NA CASSESRGEGDTQYF
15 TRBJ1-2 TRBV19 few CASRTQGTENYGYTF
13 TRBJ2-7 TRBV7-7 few CASSFGAGDQQYF
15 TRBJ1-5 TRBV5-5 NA CASTEEGSSNQPQHF
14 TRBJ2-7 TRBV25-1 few CASSERGQGAEQYF
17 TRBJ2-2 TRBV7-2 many CASSFGTGASGTGELFF
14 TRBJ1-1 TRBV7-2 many CASSPPGRIAEAFF
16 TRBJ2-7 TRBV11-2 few CASSLEIGHRTYEQYF
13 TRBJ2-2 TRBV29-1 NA CSVEGAGTGELFF
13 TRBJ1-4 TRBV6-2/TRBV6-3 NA CASSSQDLEKLFF
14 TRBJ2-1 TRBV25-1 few CASSESGLNNEQFF
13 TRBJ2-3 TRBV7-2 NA CASSLEGEDTQYF
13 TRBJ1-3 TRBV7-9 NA CASSFGGENTIYF
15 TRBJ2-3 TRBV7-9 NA CASFLGGPRTDTQYF
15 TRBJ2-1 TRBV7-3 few CASSVAGQGIHEQFF
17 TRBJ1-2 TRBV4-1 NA CASSQEPPRRRTYGYTF
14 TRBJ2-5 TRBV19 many CASSTTGGGKTQYF
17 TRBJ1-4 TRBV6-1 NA CASRAGMLGATNEKLFF
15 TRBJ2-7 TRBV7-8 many CASSPREGKLYEQYF
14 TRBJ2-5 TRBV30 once CAWSAGGPQETQYF
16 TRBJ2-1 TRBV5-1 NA CASSFGTSLNYNEQFF
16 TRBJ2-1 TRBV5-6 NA CASSLGESSSYNEQFF
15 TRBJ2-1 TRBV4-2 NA CASSQDRAGDDEQFF
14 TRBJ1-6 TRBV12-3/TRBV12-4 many CASSLRSYNSPLHF
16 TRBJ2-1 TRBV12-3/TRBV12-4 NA CASSRAPGLAELEQFF
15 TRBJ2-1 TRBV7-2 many CASSMDRGSYNEQFF
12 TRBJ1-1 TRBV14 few CASSQDQGEAFF
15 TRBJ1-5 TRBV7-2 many CASSPTGDSNQPQHF
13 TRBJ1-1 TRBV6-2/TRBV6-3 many CASSLPGYTEAFF
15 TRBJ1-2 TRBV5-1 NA CASRYGQDPGYGYTF